A selection of T cell receptor beta chains follows, all from one sample in a study of shared clonotypes between healthy human individuals. Assay used: immunoSEQ multiplex PCR; TCRdb lists only in-frame clones, some missing. The table lists 2 million to 2.5 million clones, approximately 93% of them singletons. The sample taken for sequencing was naive CD4+ T cells from PBMCs. Receptors originate from a man younger than 35 in good health. Some clones in this sample may be carry-over from other donors' samples. Each CDR3 is given with its conserved first and last residue. Each record gives: D gene, V gene, J gene, CDR3 DNA, CDR3 protein. D genes are given only for firm matches.

d_gene: .
v_gene: TRBV6-1
j_gene: TRBJ2-3
CDR3nt: TGTGCCAGCAGTGAAAGCCAGGGGAGACTCACAGATACGCAGTATTTT
CDR3aa: CASSESQGRLTDTQYF

d_gene: .
v_gene: TRBV10-3
j_gene: TRBJ2-3
CDR3nt: TGTGCCATCAGTGACTTGGAGGATACGCAGTATTTT
CDR3aa: CAISDLEDTQYF

d_gene: TRBD1
v_gene: TRBV18
j_gene: TRBJ2-7
CDR3nt: TGTGCCAGCTCACCACCAGAACAGGGGGTGTGGGGCTACGAGCAGTACTTC
CDR3aa: CASSPPEQGVWGYEQYF

d_gene: TRBD2
v_gene: TRBV7-9
j_gene: TRBJ2-3
CDR3nt: TGTGCCAGCAGCTTAAGCGGGAGGACTACAGATACGCAGTATTTT
CDR3aa: CASSLSGRTTDTQYF

d_gene: .
v_gene: TRBV5-8
j_gene: TRBJ2-7
CDR3nt: TGTGCCAGCAGCACCCGGCCTGGCAGTTCCTACGAGCAGTACTTC
CDR3aa: CASSTRPGSSYEQYF

d_gene: .
v_gene: TRBV5-1
j_gene: TRBJ1-4
CDR3nt: TGCGCCAGCAGCTTGGGCCCCCAAAAGATCGGGGAAAAACTGTTTTTT
CDR3aa: CASSLGPQKIGEKLFF

d_gene: TRBD2
v_gene: TRBV4-2
j_gene: TRBJ2-1
CDR3nt: TGTGCCAGCAGCATCCGGCTAGCGGCCTACAATGAGCAGTTCTTC
CDR3aa: CASSIRLAAYNEQFF

d_gene: .
v_gene: TRBV5-1
j_gene: TRBJ2-3
CDR3nt: TGCGCCAGCAGCGACCCTGGGGCAGATACGCAGTATTTT
CDR3aa: CASSDPGADTQYF

d_gene: TRBD1
v_gene: TRBV27
j_gene: TRBJ2-7
CDR3nt: TGTGCCAGCGGGGGAATCGGGACAGCCTACGAGCAGTACTTC
CDR3aa: CASGGIGTAYEQYF

d_gene: TRBD2
v_gene: TRBV28
j_gene: TRBJ2-1
CDR3nt: TGTGCCAGCAGTTTATCTCCAGCGGGAGGTCTATTCGATGAGCAGTTCTTC
CDR3aa: CASSLSPAGGLFDEQFF

d_gene: .
v_gene: TRBV27
j_gene: TRBJ2-2
CDR3nt: TGTGCCAGCAGGTTGTATAGGGTGAACACCGGGGAGCTGTTTTTT
CDR3aa: CASRLYRVNTGELFF

d_gene: .
v_gene: TRBV27
j_gene: TRBJ2-7
CDR3nt: TGTGCCAGCAGTTCTCCCCTCCGGGCGGGAAGTCCCTACGAGCAGTACTTC
CDR3aa: CASSSPLRAGSPYEQYF

d_gene: .
v_gene: TRBV18
j_gene: TRBJ2-3
CDR3nt: TGTGCCAGCTCACCACTGGTAGCGGAAACTAGCACAGATACGCAGTATTTT
CDR3aa: CASSPLVAETSTDTQYF

d_gene: .
v_gene: TRBV2
j_gene: TRBJ2-7
CDR3nt: TGTGCCAGCAGTTTTTCCGGCGGCTCCTACGAGCAGTACTTC
CDR3aa: CASSFSGGSYEQYF

d_gene: .
v_gene: TRBV15
j_gene: TRBJ2-6
CDR3nt: TGTGCCACCAGCAGAGATTCGGCAGGCCTCTCTGGGGCCAACGTCCTGACTTTC
CDR3aa: CATSRDSAGLSGANVLTF

d_gene: .
v_gene: TRBV20-1
j_gene: TRBJ1-1
CDR3nt: TGCAGTGCTAGAGCGGTTGAAGCTTTCTTT
CDR3aa: CSARAVEAFF

d_gene: .
v_gene: TRBV7-2
j_gene: TRBJ2-3
CDR3nt: TGTGCCAGCAGCCTACTAGCTTCGGGAACAGATACGCAGTATTTT
CDR3aa: CASSLLASGTDTQYF

d_gene: TRBD1
v_gene: TRBV30
j_gene: TRBJ1-5
CDR3nt: TGTGCCTGGAGTGTAACAGGGGGAGATCAGCCCCAGCATTTT
CDR3aa: CAWSVTGGDQPQHF

d_gene: .
v_gene: TRBV27
j_gene: TRBJ1-2
CDR3nt: TGTGCCAGCAGTTCCCGGGCCAGGCCGGTAGCTAACTATGGCTACACCTTC
CDR3aa: CASSSRARPVANYGYTF

d_gene: .
v_gene: TRBV1
j_gene: TRBJ2-2
CDR3nt: TGCACCAGCAGCCAACCAGAAGGCGTATTCGAAACGAACACCGGGGAGCTGTTTTTT
CDR3aa: CTSSQPEGVFETNTGELFF